The 2 T cell receptor beta chains listed next were all sequenced from one sample in a study of a mutant IDH1 vaccine in newly diagnosed glioma (dated by TCRdb to the early 2020s). These receptors are not linked to any known antigen. Libraries came from the immunoSEQ multiplex PCR assay. This is the immuneACCESS table as TCRdb keeps it, with only in-frame sequences that have V and J called. A part of the clones is gone; compared with another copy, unresolved V genes explain less than half, and the rest is unexplained. The sample profile shows fewer than 35,000 clones; around 91% of them were found once. The ten largest clones represent under 25% of the sample. What this sample's time point label stands for: week 11, during vaccination. Each vaccine dose was 300 ug of a 20-mer mutant IDH1 peptide in Montanide, given subcutaneously with topical imiquimod. Material: PBMCs, obtained from a glioma patient whose treatment included an IDH1 peptide vaccine. All receptors come from a man aged 18 to 29 with glioma.

The rearrangement uses TRBV19 and TRBJ2-3; 10 bases fit TRBD2. Germline lookup yields CDR1 LNHDA and CDR2 SQIVND (reference sequence). The CDR3 spans 16 residues. With 6 bases clipped from V and 0 bases from J, the junction kept 6 bases outside the gene matches. The CDR3 spells CASRNPAGGSTDTQYF. The CDR3 DNA sequence: TGTGCCAGTAGAAACCCAGCGGGAGGGAGCACAGATACGCAGTATTTT.

The chain has TRBV4-2 and TRBJ1-2; D not certain. With 0 bases removed from V and 2 bases from J, the gap between germline ends came to 13 bases. This CDR3 spans 16 amino acids. The germline V gene encodes CDR1 LGHNA and CDR2 YNFKEQ. The CDR3 reads CASSQEGRSLNYGYTF. CDR3 nucleotide sequence: TGTGCCAGCAGCCAAGAAGGTCGTTCGCTAAACTATGGCTACACCTTC.